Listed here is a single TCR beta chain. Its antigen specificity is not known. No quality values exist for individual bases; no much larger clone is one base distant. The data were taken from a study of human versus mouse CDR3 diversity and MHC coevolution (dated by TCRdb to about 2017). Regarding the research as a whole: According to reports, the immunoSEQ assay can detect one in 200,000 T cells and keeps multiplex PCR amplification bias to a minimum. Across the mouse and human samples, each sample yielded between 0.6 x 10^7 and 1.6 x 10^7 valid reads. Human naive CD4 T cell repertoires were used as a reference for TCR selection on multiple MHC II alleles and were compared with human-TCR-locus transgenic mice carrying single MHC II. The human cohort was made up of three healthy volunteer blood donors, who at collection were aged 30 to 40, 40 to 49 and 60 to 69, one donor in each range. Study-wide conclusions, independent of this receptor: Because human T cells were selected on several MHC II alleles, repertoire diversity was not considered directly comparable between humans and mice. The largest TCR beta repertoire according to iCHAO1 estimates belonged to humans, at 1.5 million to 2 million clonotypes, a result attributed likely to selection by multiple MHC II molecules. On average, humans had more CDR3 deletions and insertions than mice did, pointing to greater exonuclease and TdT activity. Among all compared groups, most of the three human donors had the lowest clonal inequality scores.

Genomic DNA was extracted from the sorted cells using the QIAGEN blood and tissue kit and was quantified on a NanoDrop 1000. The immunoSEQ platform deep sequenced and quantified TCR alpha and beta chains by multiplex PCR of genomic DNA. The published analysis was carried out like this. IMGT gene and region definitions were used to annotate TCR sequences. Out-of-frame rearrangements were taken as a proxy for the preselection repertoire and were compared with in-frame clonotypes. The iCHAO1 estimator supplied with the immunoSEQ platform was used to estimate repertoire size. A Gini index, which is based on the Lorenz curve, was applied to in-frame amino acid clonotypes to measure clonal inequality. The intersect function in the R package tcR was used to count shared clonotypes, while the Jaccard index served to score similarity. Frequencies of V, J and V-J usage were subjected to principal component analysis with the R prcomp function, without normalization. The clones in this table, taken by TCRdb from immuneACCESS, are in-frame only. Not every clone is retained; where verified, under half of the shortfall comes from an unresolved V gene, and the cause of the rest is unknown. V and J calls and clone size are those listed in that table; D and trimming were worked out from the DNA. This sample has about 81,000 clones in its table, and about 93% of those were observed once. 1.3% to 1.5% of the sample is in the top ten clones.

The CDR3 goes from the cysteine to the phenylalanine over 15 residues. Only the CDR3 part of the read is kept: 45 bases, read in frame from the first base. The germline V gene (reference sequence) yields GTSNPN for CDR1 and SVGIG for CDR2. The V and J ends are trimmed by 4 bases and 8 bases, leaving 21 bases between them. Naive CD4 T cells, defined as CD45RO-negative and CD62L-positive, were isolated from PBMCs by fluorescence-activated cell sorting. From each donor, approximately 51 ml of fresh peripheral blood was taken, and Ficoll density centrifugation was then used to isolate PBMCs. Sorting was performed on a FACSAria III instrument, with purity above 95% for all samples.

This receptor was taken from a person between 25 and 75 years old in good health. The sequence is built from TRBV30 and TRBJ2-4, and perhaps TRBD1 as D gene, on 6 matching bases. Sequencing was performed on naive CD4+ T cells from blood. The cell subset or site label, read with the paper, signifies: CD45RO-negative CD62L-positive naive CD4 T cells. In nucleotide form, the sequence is TGTGCCTGGATGCAGGGGCTCCGACCCAGCGACATTCAGTACTTC. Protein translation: CAWMQGLRPSDIQYF. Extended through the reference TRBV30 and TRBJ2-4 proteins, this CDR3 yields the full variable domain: SQTIHQWPATLVQPVGSPLSLECTVEGTSNPNLYWYRQAAGRGLQLLFYSVGIGQISSEVPQNLSASRPQDRQFILSSKKLLLSDSGFYLCAWMQGLRPSDIQYFGAGTRLSVL.